The clone carrying this T cell receptor (beta chain) has only a few counts. Germline CDR1 reads SGHVS; CDR2 reads FNYEAQ. Trimming stripped 1 base from V and 4 bases from J, with 8 bases between. This CDR3 comprises 13 residues. The isolated RNA, all of it, was reverse transcribed, so expressed TCRB transcripts were what got sequenced. Here immunoSEQ multiplex PCR was the method, and the copy in TCRdb shows in-frame clones only, minus some. The sample lists a few hundred thousand clones, roughly 15% seen once, with roughly 6.7% in the top ten. One heparinised draw of blood, averaging roughly 110 mL, came from each donor. The data were taken from a study of beta chain features in type 1 diabetes.

This clonotype was sampled from a man aged 30-40 years in good health. The J gene is TRBJ2-7, the V gene TRBV7-6; D is unclear. The sequenced sample consisted of central memory CD4+ T cells from blood. CDR3 nucleotides: TGTGCCAGCAGCTTAGGTAGGCAGTACGAGCAGTACTTC. Translation: CASSLGRQYEQYF.